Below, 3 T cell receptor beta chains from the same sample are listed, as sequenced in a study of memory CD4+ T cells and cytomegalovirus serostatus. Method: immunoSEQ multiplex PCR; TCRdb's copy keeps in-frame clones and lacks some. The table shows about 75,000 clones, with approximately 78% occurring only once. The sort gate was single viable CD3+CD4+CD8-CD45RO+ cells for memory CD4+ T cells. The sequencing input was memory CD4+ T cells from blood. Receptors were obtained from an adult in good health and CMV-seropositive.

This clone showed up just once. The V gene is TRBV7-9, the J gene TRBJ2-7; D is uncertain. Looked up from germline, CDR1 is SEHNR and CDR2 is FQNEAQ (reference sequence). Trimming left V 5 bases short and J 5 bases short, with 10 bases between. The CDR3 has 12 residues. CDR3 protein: CASSRLDNEQYF. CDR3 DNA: TGTGCCAGCAGCCGTTTGGATAACGAGCAGTACTTC.

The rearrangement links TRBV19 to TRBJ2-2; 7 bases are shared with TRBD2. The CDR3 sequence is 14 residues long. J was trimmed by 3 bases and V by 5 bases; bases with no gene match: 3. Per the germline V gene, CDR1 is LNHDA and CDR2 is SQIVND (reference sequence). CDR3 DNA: TGTGCCAGTAGTCTCCGGGGGGACACCGGGGAGCTGTTTTTT. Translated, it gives CASSLRGDTGELFF.

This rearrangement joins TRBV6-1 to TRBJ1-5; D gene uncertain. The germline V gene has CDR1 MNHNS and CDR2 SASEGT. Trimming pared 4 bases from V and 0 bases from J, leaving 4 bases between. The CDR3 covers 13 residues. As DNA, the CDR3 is TGTGCCAGCAGTGCATATAGCAATCAGCCCCAGCATTTT. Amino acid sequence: CASSAYSNQPQHF.